Each of the 30 T cell receptor beta chains below was sequenced from the same sample in a study of OX40 agonist ivuxolimab in advanced cancers. Libraries were built with the immunoSEQ multiplex PCR assay. TCRdb re-hosts the immuneACCESS table, in-frame sequences only. Its copies lack some clones; in the studies checked, an unresolved V gene accounts for under half of them, and the cause for the rest is not known. The sample yields around 78,000 clones; over 75% were counted once. Roughly 0.25% of the sample is held by the ten biggest clonotypes. Sequenced material: CD4+ or CD8+ T cells sorted from blood, taken in a trial of the OX40 agonist ivuxolimab. All receptors come from an adult with an advanced solid tumor such as melanoma, head and neck, liver or kidney cancer.

The rearrangement uses TRBV27 and TRBJ2-7; TRBD2 matches at 8 bases. The CDR3 totals 15 residues. Germline CDR1 MNHEY, CDR2 SMNVEV (reference sequence). Trimming cost V 5 bases and J 6 bases; bases outside gene matches: 12. The CDR3 DNA follows: TGTGCCAGCAGTCCGAATTCGAGCGGGAGTCTCGAGCAGTACTTC. Amino acids: CASSPNSSGSLEQYF.

V gene TRBV5-1 combines with J gene TRBJ2-6; 7 bases fit TRBD2. This CDR3 has 19 residues. Germline lookup yields CDR1 SGHRS and CDR2 YFSETQ. Trimming removed 3 bases from V and 0 bases from J; junction bases left unmatched: 12. The CDR3 DNA reads TGCGCCAGCAGCTCTAGCGGTAGCGCCCTAGACTCTGGGGCCAACGTCCTGACTTTC. This gives the protein CASSSSGSALDSGANVLTF. Drawing the rest from reference TRBV5-1 and TRBJ2-6, the complete variable domain is KAGVTQTPRYLIKTRGQQVTLSCSPISGHRSVSWYQQTPGQGLQFLFEYFSETQRNKGNFPGRFSGRQFSNSRSEMNVSTLELGDSALYLCASSSSGSALDSGANVLTFGAGSRLTVL.

The chain uses TRBV5-8 and TRBJ1-5; D gene uncertain. The CDR3 sequence is 15 residues long. Per the germline V gene, CDR1 is SGHTS and CDR2 is YDEGEE. The germline V and J ends were trimmed by 1 base and 0 bases, with 8 bases remaining between them. The CDR3: CASSLFGYSNQPQHF. The CDR3 DNA reads TGTGCCAGCAGCTTGTTTGGTTATAGCAATCAGCCCCAGCATTTT.

The chain combines TRBV4-1 with TRBJ1-1; D gene unclear. Germline CDR1 is MGHRA and CDR2 is YSYEKL. Trimming took off 0 bases at V and 9 bases at J, with 20 bases between the two ends. CDR3 length equals 16 residues. Written as DNA, the CDR3 is TGCGCCAGCAGCCAAGATTTTGTTCCCGGGTCGAATCAAGCTTTCTTT. This translates into CASSQDFVPGSNQAFF.

This sequence joins TRBV18 and TRBJ2-7; possibly TRBD1 for D (5 bases). The ends were cut back, 1 base at V and 0 bases at J, with 13 bases in the middle. Germline V lookup: CDR1 KGHSH, CDR2 LQKENI. This CDR3 comprises 16 residues. The CDR3, as DNA: TGTGCCAGCTCACCACTCGTAGACAGTAGCTCCTACGAGCAGTACTTC. Translating it yields CASSPLVDSSSYEQYF. Based on the CDR3 plus reference TRBV18 and TRBJ2-7, the full variable domain is NAGVMQNPRHLVRRRGQEARLRCSPMKGHSHVYWYRQLPEEGLKFMVYLQKENIIDESGMPKERFSAEFPKEGPSILRIQQVVRGDSAAYFCASSPLVDSSSYEQYFGPGTRLTVT.

This rearrangement joins TRBV9 to TRBJ2-3, with 10 bases that match TRBD1. CDR3 length: 14 amino acids. CDR1 is SGDLS, CDR2 YYNGEE, per germline. J was trimmed by 6 bases and V by 5 bases; bases with no gene match: 6. The CDR3 DNA reads TGTGCCAGCAGTGGACAGGGGGGCGTGGATACGCAGTATTTT. Its translation: CASSGQGGVDTQYF. Full variable domain (outside the CDR3, taken from reference TRBV9 and TRBJ2-3): DSGVTQTPKHLITATGQRVTLRCSPRSGDLSVYWYQQSLDQGLQFLIQYYNGEERAKGNILERFSAQQFPDLHSELNLSSLELGDSALYFCASSGQGGVDTQYFGPGTRLTVL.

The chain is built from TRBV14 and TRBJ2-2; either TRBD1 or TRBD2 may supply D (6 bases each). The length of the CDR3 is 18 residues. V was shortened by 1 base and J by 1 base, with 16 bases between the two germline ends. CDR1 is SGHDN, CDR2 FVKESK, per germline. Here the CDR3 reads CASSQARGLARNTGELFF. In nucleotides, the CDR3 is TGTGCCAGCAGCCAAGCCCGGGGGCTAGCGAGGAACACCGGGGAGCTGTTTTTT.

The rearrangement links TRBV6-5 to TRBJ1-2; no clear D. This CDR3 region has 16 residues. From germline, CDR1 is MNHEY and CDR2 SVGAGI. V was clipped by 0 bases and J by 4 bases, with 15 bases between them. CDR3: CASSYSEGRSSYGYTF. The DNA of the CDR3 is TGTGCCAGCAGTTACTCGGAGGGCAGGTCATCCTATGGCTACACCTTC.

This chain uses TRBV5-5 with TRBJ2-1; 9 bases match TRBD1. The CDR3 length is 18 residues. The V segment lost 0 bases and the J segment 10 bases; nucleotides outside the gene matches: 17. CDR1 and CDR2 from the germline V gene are SGHKS and YYEKEE (reference sequence). The CDR3 DNA reads as TGTGCCAGCAGCTTGGGGACAGGGGATCGCTGGTTGTCTAACGAGCAGTTCTTC. Protein sequence: CASSLGTGDRWLSNEQFF.

The rearrangement uses TRBV7-2 and TRBJ1-1; maybe TRBD1 (5 bases). Germline V lookup: CDR1 SGHTA, CDR2 FQGNSA. V lost 3 bases, J lost 5 bases, and 13 bases lay in between. CDR3 length equals 14 residues. As DNA, the CDR3 is TGTGCCAGCAGCTTCCAGGGTAGTATTACTGAAGCTTTCTTT. It is translated as CASSFQGSITEAFF.

The chain employs TRBV11-3 and TRBJ2-1, with TRBD2 identical over 12 bases. Germline assignment: CDR1 SGHNT and CDR2 YENEEA. This CDR3 spans 18 amino acids. Trimming removed 4 bases from V and 4 bases from J; junction bases left unmatched: 11. CDR3 sequence reads: CASSSLTSGRTGYNEQFF. The CDR3 DNA is TGTGCCAGCAGCTCCCTGACTAGCGGGAGAACAGGGTACAATGAGCAGTTCTTC.

The V and J genes are TRBV7-8 and TRBJ2-7; D possibly corresponds to TRBD1 (5 bases). The CDR3 runs 16 residues. V dropped 3 bases and J dropped 2 bases, with 17 bases sitting between them. CDR1 is SGHVS, CDR2 FQNEAQ, per germline. The CDR3 DNA sequence: TGTGCCAGCAGCTTCTCCAGGGCGGATCTCCCCTACGAGCAGTACTTC. Amino acid sequence: CASSFSRADLPYEQYF.

J is TRBJ2-6 and V is TRBV6-6; D call uncertain. The CDR3 runs to 14 residues. Trimming stripped 4 bases from V and 3 bases from J, with 7 bases between. Germline V gene lookup returns CDR1 MNHNY and CDR2 SVGAGI (reference sequence). The CDR3 is CASSSYSGANVLTF. The CDR3 DNA reads as TGTGCCAGCAGTTCATATAGTGGGGCCAACGTCCTGACTTTC.

Many counts were recorded for this clone. This rearrangement joins TRBV27 to TRBJ2-1; 10 positions agree with TRBD2. The V segment lost 3 bases and the J segment 5 bases; nucleotides outside the gene matches: 4. Germline CDR1 is MNHEY and CDR2 is SMNVEV (reference sequence). This CDR3 has 15 residues. CDR3 DNA: TGTGCCAGCAGTTTGTCACTAGCGGGGAACAATGAGCAGTTCTTC. It yields the protein CASSLSLAGNNEQFF.

The rearrangement uses TRBV7-9 and TRBJ2-1; possibly TRBD1 for D (7 bases). Per the germline V gene, CDR1 is SEHNR and CDR2 is FQNEAQ (reference sequence). The CDR3 has 17 residues. Trimming left V 2 bases short and J 7 bases short, with 21 bases between. DNA for the CDR3: TGTGCCAGCAGCTTAAGTTTGACAGGGACTTTAGGGAATGAGCAGTTCTTC. Encoded protein: CASSLSLTGTLGNEQFF.

V usage is TRBV7-8 and J usage is TRBJ1-2; 8 bases are a match to TRBD1. The germline CDR1 and CDR2 sequences are SGHVS and FQNEAQ. Germline trimming cut 1 base from V and 6 bases from J; bases unmatched to any gene: 4. The CDR3 sequence is 14 residues long. The CDR3 coding sequence is TGTGCCAGCAGCTTAGGGACAGGGTCCCATGGCTACACCTTC. As protein: CASSLGTGSHGYTF.

The chain has TRBV15 and TRBJ2-7; 7 positions agree with TRBD1. Germline V gives CDR1 LNHNV, CDR2 YYDKDF (reference sequence). V lost 0 bases to trimming and J lost 0 bases; unmatched junction nucleotides: 11. The CDR3 has 18 residues. This chain's CDR3 is CATSRDRITGATSYEQYF. The DNA for the CDR3 is TGTGCCACCAGCAGAGATCGGATTACAGGGGCGACCTCCTACGAGCAGTACTTC. The full variable domain, in which reference TRBV15 and TRBJ2-7 provide the parts outside the CDR3, is DAMVIQNPRYQVTQFGKPVTLSCSQTLNHNVMYWYQQKSSQAPKLLFHYYDKDFNNEADTPDNFQSRRPNTSFCFLDIRSPGLGDTAMYLCATSRDRITGATSYEQYFGPGTRLTVT.

The chain joins TRBV6-1 to TRBJ1-5, with a possible D match to TRBD1 (5 bases). Trimming left V 6 bases short and J 6 bases short, with 12 bases between. Looked up from germline, CDR1 is MNHNS and CDR2 is SASEGT. The CDR3 spans 13 residues. CDR3 sequence (DNA): TGTGCCAGCAGAGACAGTAACGGTCAGCCCCAGCATTTT. Translation gives CASRDSNGQPQHF.

The CDR3 DNA reads TGTGCCAGCAGTGAGGCGGGAGGAGGGTACAATGAGCAGTTCTTC. It is translated as CASSEAGGGYNEQFF. The chain has TRBV25-1 and TRBJ2-1, with 8 positions matching TRBD2. The CDR3 spans 15 residues. Germline CDR1 MGHDK, CDR2 SYGVNS. Losses at the gene ends were 3 bases for V and 4 bases for J; bases not matched to a gene: 5.

This clone was detected once. CDR3 sequence (DNA): TGTGCCAGCAGCACGGGACTAGCGAGCACAGATACGCAGTATTTT. Encoded protein: CASSTGLASTDTQYF. This sequence joins TRBV5-8 and TRBJ2-3, with 10 bases that match TRBD2. The V gene end was trimmed by 4 bases and the J gene end by 0 bases; junction bases not matched to a gene: 2. The CDR3 is 15 amino acids. CDR1 is SGHTS, CDR2 YDEGEE, per germline.

The V call is TRBV28, the J call TRBJ1-5; D gene uncertain. V lost 6 bases and J 1 base, leaving 13 bases between the germline ends. The CDR3 extends over 15 amino acids. CDR1 is MDHEN, CDR2 SYDVKM, per germline. Here the CDR3 reads CASRRWQDSNQPQHF. DNA of the CDR3: TGTGCCAGCAGACGTTGGCAGGACAGCAATCAGCCCCAGCATTTT. Together with reference TRBV28 and TRBJ1-5, the CDR3 gives the full variable domain: DVKVTQSSRYLVKRTGEKVFLECVQDMDHENMFWYRQDPGLGLRLIYFSYDVKMKEKGDIPEGYSVSREKKERFSLILESASTNQTSMYLCASRRWQDSNQPQHFGDGTRLSIL.

This clone was counted a single time. The rearrangement uses TRBV7-9 and TRBJ1-1; 11 bases fit TRBD1. CDR3 length equals 19 residues. CDR1 and CDR2 (germline): SEHNR, FQNEAQ (reference sequence). The junction had 15 bases not matched to a gene; V was cut back by 4 bases and J by 2 bases. The CDR3 spells CASSSTALGTGGPNTEAFF. In nucleotides, the CDR3 is TGTGCCAGCAGCTCAACCGCCTTAGGGACAGGGGGACCAAACACTGAAGCTTTCTTT.

The chain couples TRBV5-1 to TRBJ2-1, with D uncertain. The CDR3 loop spans 18 amino acids. Looked up from germline, CDR1 is SGHRS and CDR2 is YFSETQ. V was shortened by 0 bases and J by 2 bases, with 18 bases between the two germline ends. The CDR3 here is CASSLALGMGGPYNEQFF. The CDR3 bases are TGCGCCAGCAGCTTGGCCCTTGGAATGGGCGGTCCCTACAATGAGCAGTTCTTC. The whole variable domain, filled in from reference TRBV5-1 and TRBJ2-1, reads KAGVTQTPRYLIKTRGQQVTLSCSPISGHRSVSWYQQTPGQGLQFLFEYFSETQRNKGNFPGRFSGRQFSNSRSEMNVSTLELGDSALYLCASSLALGMGGPYNEQFFGPGTRLTVL.

Here the CDR3 reads CAINGGGVSYEQYF. In DNA form, the CDR3 reads TGTGCCATCAACGGAGGGGGGGTTTCCTACGAGCAGTACTTC. The chain employs TRBV10-3 and TRBJ2-7, with D possibly being TRBD2 (7 bases). Germline CDR1 ENHRY, CDR2 SYGVKD. The CDR3 contains 14 residues. The ends were cut back, 7 bases at V and 1 base at J, with 14 bases in the middle.

The chain couples TRBV7-9 to TRBJ1-4; D unresolved. CDR1 SEHNR and CDR2 FQNEAQ come from the germline V gene (reference sequence). V lost 5 bases and J lost 8, with 6 bases in between. The CDR3 totals 11 residues. CDR3 region: CASSPSEKLFF. The CDR3 DNA reads TGTGCCAGCAGCCCGAGCGAAAAACTGTTTTTT. The full variable domain, with the rest looked up from reference TRBV7-9 and TRBJ1-4, is DTGVSQNPRHKITKRGQNVTFRCDPISEHNRLYWYRQTLGQGPEFLTYFQNEAQLEKSRLLSDRFSAERPKGSFSTLEIQRTEQGDSAMYLCASSPSEKLFFGSGTQLSVL.

The CDR3 DNA is TGCGCCAGCAGCCAAGCTAGCAGTCTGGCGGCGAACACCGGGGAGCTGTTTTTT. Translated, it gives CASSQASSLAANTGELFF. The chain combines TRBV4-3 with TRBJ2-2; weak D call: TRBD2 (5 bases). The CDR3 has 18 residues. Germline V gene data show CDR1 as LGHNA and CDR2 as YSLEER. V was cut by 1 base and J by 0 bases, with 15 bases left in between.

This chain connects TRBV12-5 to TRBJ2-5, with D perhaps given as TRBD1 or TRBD2 (7 bases each). The V and J ends lost 1 base and 5 bases respectively, with 14 bases between them. The CDR3 loop spans 15 amino acids. The V gene's germline CDR1 is LGHNT and CDR2 FRNRAP. For the CDR3, the DNA is TGTGCTAGTGGTTTGGGACAGGGAGCGGGGGAGACCCAGTACTTC. Amino acids: CASGLGQGAGETQYF.

This clone has only one observation. This chain joins TRBV13 and TRBJ2-7; 7 bases match TRBD1. Germline V gives CDR1 PRHDT, CDR2 FYEKMQ (reference sequence). V lost 6 bases, J lost 6 bases, and 17 bases stayed unmatched. The CDR3 length is 16 residues. The CDR3 coding sequence is TGTGCCAGCAGTGAAATTCGGACAGGCACCCCGGGCGAGCAGTACTTC. Translation gives CASSEIRTGTPGEQYF.

DNA for the CDR3: TGTGCCAGCAGCGTTACACTAGCGGGAGTGAGTACAGATACGCAGTATTTT. Residues: CASSVTLAGVSTDTQYF. This chain links TRBV9 with TRBJ2-3; 11 nucleotides align to TRBD2. CDR1 SGDLS and CDR2 YYNGEE come from the germline V gene. The CDR3 loop spans 17 amino acids. V trimming: 2 bases; J trimming: 3 bases; junction bases outside the gene matches: 8.

This clone occurred once. The chain has TRBV9 and TRBJ2-3, with 13 bases that match TRBD2. CDR1 is SGDLS and CDR2 is YYNGEE in the germline V gene. V lost 0 bases and J lost 6; bases outside the gene matches: 4. This CDR3 has 16 residues. The CDR3 DNA reads as TGTGCCAGCAGCGTAGCACTAGCGGGAGGGTTGGATACGCAGTATTTT. Translation gives CASSVALAGGLDTQYF. The complete variable domain, with remaining parts taken from reference TRBV9 and TRBJ2-3, reads DSGVTQTPKHLITATGQRVTLRCSPRSGDLSVYWYQQSLDQGLQFLIQYYNGEERAKGNILERFSAQQFPDLHSELNLSSLELGDSALYFCASSVALAGGLDTQYFGPGTRLTVL.